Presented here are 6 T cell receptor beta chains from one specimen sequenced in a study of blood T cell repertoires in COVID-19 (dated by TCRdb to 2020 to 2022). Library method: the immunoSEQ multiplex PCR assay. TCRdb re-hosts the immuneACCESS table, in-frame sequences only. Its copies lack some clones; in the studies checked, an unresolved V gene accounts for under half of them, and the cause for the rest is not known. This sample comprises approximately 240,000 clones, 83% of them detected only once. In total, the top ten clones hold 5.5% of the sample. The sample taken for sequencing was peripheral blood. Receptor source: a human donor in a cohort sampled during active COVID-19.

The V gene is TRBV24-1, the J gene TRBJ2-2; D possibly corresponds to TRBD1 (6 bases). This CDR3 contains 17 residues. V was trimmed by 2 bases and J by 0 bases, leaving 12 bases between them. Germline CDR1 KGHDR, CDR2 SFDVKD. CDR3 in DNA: TGTGCCACCAGTGATTCTCCGGGACAACCGAACACCGGGGAGCTGTTTTTT. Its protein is CATSDSPGQPNTGELFF.

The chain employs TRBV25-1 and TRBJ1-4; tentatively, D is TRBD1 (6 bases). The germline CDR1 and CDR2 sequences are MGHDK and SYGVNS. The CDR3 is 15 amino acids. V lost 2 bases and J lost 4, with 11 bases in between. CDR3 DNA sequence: TGTGCCAGCAGTGAAGAGGGGGGGATTAATGAAAAACTGTTTTTT. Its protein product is CASSEEGGINEKLFF.

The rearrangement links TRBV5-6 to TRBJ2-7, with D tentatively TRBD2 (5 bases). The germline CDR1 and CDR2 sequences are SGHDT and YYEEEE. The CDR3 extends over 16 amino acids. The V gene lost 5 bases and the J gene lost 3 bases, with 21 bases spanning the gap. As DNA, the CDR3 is TGTGCCAGCAGTTGGGCGCGAGGCAGAGAGGGCTACGAGCAGTACTTC. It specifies CASSWARGREGYEQYF. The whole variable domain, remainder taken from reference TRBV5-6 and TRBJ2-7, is DAGVTQSPTHLIKTRGQQVTLRCSPKSGHDTVSWYQQALGQGPQFIFQYYEEEERQRGNFPDRFSGHQFPNYSSELNVNALLLGDSALYLCASSWARGREGYEQYFGPGTRLTVT.

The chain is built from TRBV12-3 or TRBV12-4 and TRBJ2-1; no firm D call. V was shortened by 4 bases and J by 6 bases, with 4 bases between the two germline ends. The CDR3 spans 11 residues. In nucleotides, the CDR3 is TGTGCCAGCAGTTCTAGCAATGAGCAGTTCTTC. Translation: CASSSSNEQFF.

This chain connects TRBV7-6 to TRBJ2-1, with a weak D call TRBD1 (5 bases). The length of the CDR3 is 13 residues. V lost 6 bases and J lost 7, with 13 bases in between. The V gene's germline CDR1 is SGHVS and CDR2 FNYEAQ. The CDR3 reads CASSPTGGNEQFF. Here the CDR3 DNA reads TGTGCCAGCAGTCCCACAGGTGGGAATGAGCAGTTCTTC. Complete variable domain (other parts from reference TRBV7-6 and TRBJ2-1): GAGVSQSPRYKVTKRGQDVALRCDPISGHVSLYWYRQALGQGPEFLTYFNYEAQQDKSGLPNDRFSAERPEGSISTLTIQRTEQRDSAMYRCASSPTGGNEQFFGPGTRLTVL.

The CDR3 is CASSQVLAGGLGELFF. The CDR3 DNA is TGTGCCAGCAGCCAAGTACTAGCGGGAGGTCTCGGGGAGCTGTTTTTT. J is TRBJ2-2 and V is TRBV4-2; 12 bases map to TRBD2. The length of the CDR3 is 16 residues. Germline values: CDR1 LGHNA, CDR2 YNFKEQ. The V and J ends lost 1 base and 7 bases, in that order; junction bases with no gene match: 4.